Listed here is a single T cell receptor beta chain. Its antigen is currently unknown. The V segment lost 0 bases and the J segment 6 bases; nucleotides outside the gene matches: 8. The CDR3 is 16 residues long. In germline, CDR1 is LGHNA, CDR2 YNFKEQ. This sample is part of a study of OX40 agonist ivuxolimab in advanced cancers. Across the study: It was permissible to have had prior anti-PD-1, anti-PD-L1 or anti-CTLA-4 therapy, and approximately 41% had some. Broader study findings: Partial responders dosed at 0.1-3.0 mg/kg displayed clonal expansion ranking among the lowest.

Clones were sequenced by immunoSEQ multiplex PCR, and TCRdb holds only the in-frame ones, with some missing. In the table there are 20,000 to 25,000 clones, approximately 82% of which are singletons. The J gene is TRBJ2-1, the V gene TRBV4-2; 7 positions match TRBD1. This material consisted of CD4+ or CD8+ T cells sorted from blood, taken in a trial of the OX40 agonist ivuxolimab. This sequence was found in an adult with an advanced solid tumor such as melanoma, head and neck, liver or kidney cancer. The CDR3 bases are TGTGCCAGCAGCCAAGACTCGAGACAGGGCGTCAATGAGCAGTTCTTC. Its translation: CASSQDSRQGVNEQFF.